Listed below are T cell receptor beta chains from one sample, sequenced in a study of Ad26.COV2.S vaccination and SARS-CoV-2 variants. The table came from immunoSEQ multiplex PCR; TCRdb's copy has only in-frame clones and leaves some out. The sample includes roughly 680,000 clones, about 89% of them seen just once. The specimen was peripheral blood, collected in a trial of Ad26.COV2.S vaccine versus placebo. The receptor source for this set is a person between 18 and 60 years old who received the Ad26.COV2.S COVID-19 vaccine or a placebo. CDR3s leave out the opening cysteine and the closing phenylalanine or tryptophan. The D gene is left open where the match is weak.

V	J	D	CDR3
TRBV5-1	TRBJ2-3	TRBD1	ASSSTGSTDTQY
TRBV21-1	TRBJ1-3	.	ASSKDGGNTIY
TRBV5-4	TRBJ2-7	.	ASSLGVPFHEQY
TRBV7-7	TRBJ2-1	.	ASSLASGFYNEQF
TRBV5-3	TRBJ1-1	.	ARSIERLIGREAF
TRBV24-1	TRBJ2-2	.	ATSDRLATGELF
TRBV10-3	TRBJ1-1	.	AISLQGAEAF
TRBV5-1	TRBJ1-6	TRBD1	ASSPADYRGRNSPLH
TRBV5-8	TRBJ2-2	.	ASSRPGLTNTGELF
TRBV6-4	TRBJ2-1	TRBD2	ASSLAGSSYNEQF
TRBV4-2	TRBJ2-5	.	ASRRDSFQETQY
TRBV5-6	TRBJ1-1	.	ASLVGRGHTEAF
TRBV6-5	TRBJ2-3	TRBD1	ASSYRTGGVDTQY
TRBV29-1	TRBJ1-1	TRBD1	SVDVRQGGTHTEAF
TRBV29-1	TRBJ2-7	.	SVDVVDEQY
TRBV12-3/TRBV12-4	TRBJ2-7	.	ASSLRSYEQY
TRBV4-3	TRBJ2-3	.	ASSQGQGRDTQY
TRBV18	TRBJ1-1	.	ASSPTGNTEAF
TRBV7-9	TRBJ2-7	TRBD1	ASSLLGQGTGEQY
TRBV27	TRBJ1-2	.	ASSLRPGGVRRVGEDGYT
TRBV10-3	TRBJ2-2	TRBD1	AISRTGTGGYPNTGELF
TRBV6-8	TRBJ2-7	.	ASSYSRHRSSYEQY
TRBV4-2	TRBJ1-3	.	ASSQEGGLGNTIY
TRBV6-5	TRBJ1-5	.	ASSSPNQPQH
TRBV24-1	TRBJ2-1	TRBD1	ATSDGIGTGRNEQF